This T cell receptor beta chain derives from a study of PD-L1 blockade in urothelial cancer. About the research overall: Enrolled patients had been treated previously with 0 to 3 chemotherapy regimens. The study recovered a median of 141,255 T cells per blood sample. Findings of the study overall: When pretreatment blood TCR clonality was below the median, it predicted better survival.

Described time point: peripheral blood 6 weeks after treatment start. A total of 1 to 8 samples per patient were collected pretreatment and on-treatment. Clones were sequenced by immunoSEQ multiplex PCR, and TCRdb holds only the in-frame ones, with some missing. The table has more than 95,000 clones, roughly 82% seen once. Germline values: CDR1 SGHNT, CDR2 YENEEA. The length of the CDR3 is 16 residues. V was pared by 5 bases and J by 3 bases, with 7 bases of the junction left unmatched. The count of this clone is one. As yet, its antigen is unknown. The TCR was taken from a man aged 50-60 years with urothelial cancer. The sequencing here drew on PBMCs, taken around atezolizumab (anti-PD-L1) treatment. The rearrangement links TRBV11-3 to TRBJ2-2; 9 nucleotides line up with TRBD2. The CDR3 spells CASSKVLAGDTGELFF. CDR3 in DNA: TGTGCCAGCAGCAAAGTACTAGCGGGTGACACCGGGGAGCTGTTTTTT.